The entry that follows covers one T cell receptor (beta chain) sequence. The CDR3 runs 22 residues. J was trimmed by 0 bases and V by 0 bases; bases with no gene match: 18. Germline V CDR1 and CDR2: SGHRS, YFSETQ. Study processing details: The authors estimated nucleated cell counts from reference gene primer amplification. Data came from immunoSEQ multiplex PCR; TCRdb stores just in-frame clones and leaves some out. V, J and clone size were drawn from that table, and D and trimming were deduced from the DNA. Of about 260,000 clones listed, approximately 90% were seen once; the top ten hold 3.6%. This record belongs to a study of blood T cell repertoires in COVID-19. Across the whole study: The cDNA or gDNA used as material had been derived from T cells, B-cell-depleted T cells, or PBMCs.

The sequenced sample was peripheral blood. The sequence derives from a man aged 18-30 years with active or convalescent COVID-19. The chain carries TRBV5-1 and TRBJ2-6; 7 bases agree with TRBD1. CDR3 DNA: TGCGCCAGCAGCTTGGGTGACAGGGAGAATTGGAAAACCAACTCTGGGGCCAACGTCCTGACTTTC. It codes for CASSLGDRENWKTNSGANVLTF.